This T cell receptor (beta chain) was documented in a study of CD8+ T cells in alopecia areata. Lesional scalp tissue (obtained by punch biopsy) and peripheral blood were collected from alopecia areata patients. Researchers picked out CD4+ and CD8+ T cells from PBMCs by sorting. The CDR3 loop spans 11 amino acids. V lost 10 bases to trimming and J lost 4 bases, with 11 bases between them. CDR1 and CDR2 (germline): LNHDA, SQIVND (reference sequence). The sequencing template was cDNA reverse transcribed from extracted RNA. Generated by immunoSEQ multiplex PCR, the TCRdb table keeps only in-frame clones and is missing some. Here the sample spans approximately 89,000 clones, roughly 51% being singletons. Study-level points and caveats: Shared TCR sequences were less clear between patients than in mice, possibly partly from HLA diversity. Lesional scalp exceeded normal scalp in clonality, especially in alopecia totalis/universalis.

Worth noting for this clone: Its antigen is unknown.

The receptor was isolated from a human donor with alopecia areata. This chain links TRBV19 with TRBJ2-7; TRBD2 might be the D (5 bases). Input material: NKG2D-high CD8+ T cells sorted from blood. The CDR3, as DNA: TGTGCCACCGCCCGGGGTTACGAGCAGTACTTC. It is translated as CATARGYEQYF.